A selection of T cell receptor beta chains follows, all from one sample in a study of neurological immune-mediated disorders. Each CDR3 protein is one row after TCRdb ran MiXCR on the 5' RACE reads. The profile shows fewer than 40,000 distinct CDR3 sequences, roughly 14% of them singletons. Sequencing used CD4+ T cells from blood. Every receptor here comes from a female donor with HTLV-1-associated myelopathy (HAM/TSP). CDR3s include the opening cysteine and the closing phenylalanine or tryptophan. The D gene is left open where the match is weak. Only some rows state a clone size, as once, few, many or a class for expanded clones.

>TRBV12-3/TRBV12-4|TRBJ2-5|NA|many
TGTGCCAGCACCCTACATACCCAAGAGACCCAGTACTTC
CASTLHTQETQYF
>TRBV7-2|TRBJ2-7|TRBD1|many
TGTGCCAGCAGCTTCCGGGACAGGGGAGACGAGCAGTACTTC
CASSFRDRGDEQYF
>TRBV5-6|TRBJ2-5|TRBD2|many
TGTGCCAGCAGCGTAGGACTAGCGGGGGTACAAGAGACCCAGTACTTC
CASSVGLAGVQETQYF
>TRBV7-2|TRBJ1-5|NA|many
TGTGCCAGCAGCCCCGGGGGGGGTCAGCCCCAGCATTTT
CASSPGGGQPQHF
>TRBV4-3|TRBJ2-7|NA|many
TGCGCCAGCAGCCAAGAATACCGGTTCGGAGGGGCTTCCTACGAGCAGTACTTC
CASSQEYRFGGASYEQYF
>TRBV7-9|TRBJ1-4|NA|many
TGTGCCAGCAGCTTAGCGGCCGGGGGACATGAAAAACTGTTTTTT
CASSLAAGGHEKLFF
>TRBV6-4|TRBJ2-1|NA|many
TGTGCCAGCAAACCCCGGGGCTCCTACAATGAGCAGTTCTTC
CASKPRGSYNEQFF
>TRBV7-2|TRBJ1-2|TRBD1|medium-sized
TGTGCCAGCAGCAAACGAACGACAGGGGTGAATGGCTACACCTTC
CASSKRTTGVNGYTF
>TRBV3-1|TRBJ2-2|NA|NA
TGTGCCAGCAGCCAAGGTCCCCCCTGGACAGCAGCGACCGGGGAGCTGTTTTTT
CASSQGPPWTAATGELFF
>TRBV20-1|TRBJ1-2|NA|many
TGCAGTGCCCCTGCTTCCTATGGCTACACCTTC
CSAPASYGYTF
>TRBV7-2|TRBJ1-1|NA|many
TGTGCCAGCAGCTTGGGGAGTAAGGGAGGAGCTTTCTTT
CASSLGSKGGAFF
>TRBV6-2/TRBV6-3|TRBJ2-7|TRBD1|NA
TGTGCCAGCAGTTACCGGGGACAGTGTCAGTCCTACTTCTTC
CASSYRGQCQSYFF
>TRBV20-1|TRBJ2-7|TRBD2|many
TGCAGTGCTAGAGATTTTAGGCTAGCGGGAGGTGTGTACGAGCAGTACTTC
CSARDFRLAGGVYEQYF
>TRBV12-3/TRBV12-4|TRBJ1-1|NA|many
TGTGCCAGCAGTTTACTGGCGAACACTGAAGCTTTCTTT
CASSLLANTEAFF
>TRBV6-6|TRBJ1-2|TRBD1|NA
TGTAACAGCAGTTCACAGGGGATCTATGGCTACACCTTC
CNSSSQGIYGYTF
>TRBV20-1|TRBJ2-5|NA|many
TGCAGTGCTAGAGAATCCCCCTGGGAGACCCAGTACTTC
CSARESPWETQYF
>TRBV2|TRBJ1-1|NA|many
TGTGCCAGCAGTGAAAGGGGGAACACTGAAGCTTTCTTT
CASSERGNTEAFF
>TRBV12-3/TRBV12-4|TRBJ2-2|NA|NA
TGTGCCAGCAGCTGGTACGGTACCGGGGAGCTATTTTTT
CASSWYGTGELFF
>TRBV29-1|TRBJ2-1|NA|many
TGCAGCGCCGCTTACAGGTTCGGCGATGAGCAGTTCTTC
CSAAYRFGDEQFF